Below, 3 T cell receptor beta chains from the same sample are listed, as sequenced in a study of PD-L1 blockade in urothelial cancer. Here immunoSEQ multiplex PCR was the method, and the copy in TCRdb shows in-frame clones only, minus some. The table lists approximately 67,000 clones, approximately 83% of them singletons. Time point described: pretreatment peripheral blood. The starting material was PBMCs, obtained around atezolizumab (anti-PD-L1) treatment. The receptors shown here come from a man between 60 and 70 years old with urothelial cancer.

The J gene is TRBJ2-5, the V gene TRBV5-1; TRBD2 agrees at 8 bases. With 0 bases clipped from V and 2 bases from J, the junction kept 9 bases outside the gene matches. The length of the CDR3 is 17 residues. The V gene's germline CDR1 is SGHRS and CDR2 YFSETQ. In DNA, the CDR3 is TGCGCCAGCAGCTTGGCCGGGGGGGCCCGAGGTCAAGAGACCCAGTACTTC. Its protein product is CASSLAGGARGQETQYF.

The genes are TRBV5-5 and TRBJ1-1; D perhaps matches TRBD1 (6 bases). Deletions cut 4 bases from V and 1 base from J, with 11 bases between. The CDR3 covers 14 residues. Germline loops: CDR1 SGHKS, CDR2 YYEKEE (reference sequence). In nucleotides, the CDR3 is TGTGCCAGCAGCCCTGGACAGACGAACACTGAAGCTTTCTTT. Amino acid sequence: CASSPGQTNTEAFF.

The CDR3 nucleotides are TGTGCCAGCAGTTTGAGCGGGGTTTCCTACGAGCAGTACTTC. Translating gives CASSLSGVSYEQYF. The chain carries TRBV28 and TRBJ2-7, with 7 positions matching TRBD2. Germline CDR1 reads MDHEN; CDR2 reads SYDVKM. The CDR3 contains 14 residues. J lost 1 base, V lost 3 bases, and 3 bases had no gene match.